This T cell receptor beta chain was captured in a study of blood T cell repertoires in COVID-19. The CDR3 spans 15 residues. Germline V gives CDR1 GTSNPN, CDR2 SVGIG (reference sequence). Trimming removed 3 bases at V and 0 bases at J, with 14 bases between. Profiling relied on immunoSEQ multiplex PCR, and the TCRdb table lists in-frame clones only, not all of them. The table has more than 130,000 clones, less than 85% seen once. The material sequenced was peripheral blood. The clonotype comes from a woman of 80 years or more in a cohort sampled during active or convalescent COVID-19. This chain joins TRBV30 and TRBJ1-2; unclear D gene. The CDR3: CAWRHVGTANYGYTF. In DNA, the CDR3 is TGTGCCTGGAGGCACGTCGGAACAGCTAACTATGGCTACACCTTC.